A selection of T cell receptor beta chains follows, all from one sample in a study of blood T cell repertoires in COVID-19. Repertoires were generated with immunoSEQ multiplex PCR, while TCRdb's copy carries only in-frame clones and drops some. The sample holds approximately 200,000 clones, approximately 90% seen once. The sample taken for sequencing was peripheral blood. Every receptor here comes from a woman in her twenties or thirties with acute or convalescent COVID-19. CDR3s leave out the opening cysteine and the closing phenylalanine or tryptophan.

j_gene | v_gene | CDR3aa
TRBJ2-5 | TRBV14 | ASSPFSSGEFQETQY
TRBJ2-1 | TRBV6-5 | ASRSYAYNEQF
TRBJ1-4 | TRBV28 | ASMRGLTNEKLF
TRBJ1-4 | TRBV2 | ASSEEREKLF
TRBJ2-3 | TRBV11-3 | ASSFSGTGPGDTQY
TRBJ2-2 | TRBV11-2 | ASSLFGGGNTGELF
TRBJ2-7 | TRBV9 | ASSAHPDYGYEQY
TRBJ2-3 | TRBV20-1 | SASGGGPMADTQY
TRBJ1-5 | TRBV5-1 | ASSLGQVGGNQPQH
TRBJ2-7 | TRBV6-5 | ASRDGTYYEQY
TRBJ2-2 | TRBV7-9 | ASSQGLAGVGDTGELF
TRBJ2-5 | TRBV3-1/TRBV3-2 | ASRLQGGETQY
TRBJ2-2 | TRBV5-1 | ASSSLAGGGELF
TRBJ2-7 | TRBV6-5 | ASSYSNEQY
TRBJ1-5 | TRBV10-3 | AISPGDQPQH
TRBJ1-2 | TRBV5-6 | ASSYPGQGGGYT
TRBJ1-1 | TRBV5-6 | ASSLVSYSLEAF
TRBJ2-5 | TRBV7-9 | ASSTTALRETQY
TRBJ2-7 | TRBV7-9 | ASSPPPGLAGITIEQY
TRBJ2-7 | TRBV19 | ASSRQGGSSSYEQY
TRBJ2-3 | TRBV11-2 | ASSPRAGGEDTQY
TRBJ2-7 | TRBV18 | ASSRRTGGNYEQY
TRBJ1-2 | TRBV5-1 | ASSWIQGEGYT
TRBJ2-7 | TRBV12-3/TRBV12-4 | ASSTTSSHEQY
TRBJ2-2 | TRBV21-1 | ASSKASAGELF
TRBJ1-2 | TRBV14 | ASSRQGSLPGYT
TRBJ1-1 | TRBV5-1 | ASSGPGQGITEAF
TRBJ1-3 | TRBV24-1 | ATSDGAGNTIY
TRBJ1-3 | TRBV4-1 | ASRLGNSGNTIY
TRBJ1-2 | TRBV28 | ASRTGAGFGYT
TRBJ2-2 | TRBV14 | ASSLPAGELF
TRBJ2-1 | TRBV5-6 | ASSLRGGSYNEQF
TRBJ1-2 | TRBV11-2 | ASSKTNRGYGYT
TRBJ1-2 | TRBV7-9 | ASSLVALYGYT